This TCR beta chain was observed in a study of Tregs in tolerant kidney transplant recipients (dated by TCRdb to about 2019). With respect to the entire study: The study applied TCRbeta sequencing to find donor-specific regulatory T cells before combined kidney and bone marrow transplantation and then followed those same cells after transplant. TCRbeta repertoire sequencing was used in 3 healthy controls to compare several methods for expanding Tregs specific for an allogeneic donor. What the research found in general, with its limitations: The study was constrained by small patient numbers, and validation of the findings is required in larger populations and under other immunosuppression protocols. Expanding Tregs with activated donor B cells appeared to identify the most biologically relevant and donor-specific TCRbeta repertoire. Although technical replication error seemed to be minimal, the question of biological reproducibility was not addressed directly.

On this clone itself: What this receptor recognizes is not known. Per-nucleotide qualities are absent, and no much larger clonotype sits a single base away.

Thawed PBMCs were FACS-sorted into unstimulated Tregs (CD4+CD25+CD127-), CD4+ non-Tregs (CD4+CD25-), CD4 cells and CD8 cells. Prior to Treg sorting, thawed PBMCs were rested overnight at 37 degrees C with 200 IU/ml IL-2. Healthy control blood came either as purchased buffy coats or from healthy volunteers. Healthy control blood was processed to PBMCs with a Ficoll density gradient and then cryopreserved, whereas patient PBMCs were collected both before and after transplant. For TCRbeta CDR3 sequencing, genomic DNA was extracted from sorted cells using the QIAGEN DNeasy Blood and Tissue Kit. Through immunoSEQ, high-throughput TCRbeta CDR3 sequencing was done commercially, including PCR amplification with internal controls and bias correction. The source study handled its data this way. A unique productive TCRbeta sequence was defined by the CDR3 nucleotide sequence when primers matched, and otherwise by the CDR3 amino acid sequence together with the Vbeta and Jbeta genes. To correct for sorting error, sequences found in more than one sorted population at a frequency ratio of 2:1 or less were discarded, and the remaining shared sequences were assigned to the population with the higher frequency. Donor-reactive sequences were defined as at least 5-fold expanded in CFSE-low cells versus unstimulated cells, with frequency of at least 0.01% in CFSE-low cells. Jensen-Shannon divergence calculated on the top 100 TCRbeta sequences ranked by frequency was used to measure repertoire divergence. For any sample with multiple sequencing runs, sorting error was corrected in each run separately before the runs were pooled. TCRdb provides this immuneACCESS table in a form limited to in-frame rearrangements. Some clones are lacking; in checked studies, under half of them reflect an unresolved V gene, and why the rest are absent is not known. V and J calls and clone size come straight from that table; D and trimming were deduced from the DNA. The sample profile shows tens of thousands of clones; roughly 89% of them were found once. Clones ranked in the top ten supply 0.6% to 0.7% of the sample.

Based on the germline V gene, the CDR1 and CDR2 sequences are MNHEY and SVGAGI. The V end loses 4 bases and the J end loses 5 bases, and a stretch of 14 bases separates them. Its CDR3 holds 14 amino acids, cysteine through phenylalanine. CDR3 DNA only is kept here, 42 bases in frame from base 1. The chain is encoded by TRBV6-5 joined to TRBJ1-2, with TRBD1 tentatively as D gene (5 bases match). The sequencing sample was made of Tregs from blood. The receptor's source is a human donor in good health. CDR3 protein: CASSLIGTAYGYTF. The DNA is TGTGCCAGCAGTTTAATCGGGACGGCTTATGGCTACACCTTC.